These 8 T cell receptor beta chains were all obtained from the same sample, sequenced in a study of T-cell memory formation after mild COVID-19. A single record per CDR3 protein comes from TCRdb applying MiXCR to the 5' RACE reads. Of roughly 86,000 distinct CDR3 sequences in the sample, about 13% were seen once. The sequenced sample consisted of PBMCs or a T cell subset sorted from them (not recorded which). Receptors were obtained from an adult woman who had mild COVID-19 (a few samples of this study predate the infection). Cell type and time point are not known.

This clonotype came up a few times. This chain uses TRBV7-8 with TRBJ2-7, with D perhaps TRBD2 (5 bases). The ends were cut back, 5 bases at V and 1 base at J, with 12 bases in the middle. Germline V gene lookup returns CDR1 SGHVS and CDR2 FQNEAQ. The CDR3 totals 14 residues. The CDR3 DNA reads TGTGCCAGCAGCGGACGGGGTTTTTCCTACGAGCAGTACTTC. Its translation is CASSGRGFSYEQYF.

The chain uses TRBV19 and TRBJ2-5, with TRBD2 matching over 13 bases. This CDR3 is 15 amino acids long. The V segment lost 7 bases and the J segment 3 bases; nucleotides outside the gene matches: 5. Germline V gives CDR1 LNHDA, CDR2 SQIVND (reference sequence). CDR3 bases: TGTGCCAGTATCGGGACTAGCGGGGAAGAAGAGACCCAGTACTTC. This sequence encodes CASIGTSGEEETQYF.

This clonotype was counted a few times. CDR3: CASSHGGAGNEQFF. CDR3 in DNA: TGTGCCAGCAGTCACGGGGGGGCCGGGAATGAGCAGTTCTTC. This chain joins TRBV6-1 and TRBJ2-1, with TRBD2 matching 8 bases. The CDR3 covers 14 residues. Trimming removed 5 bases from V and 7 bases from J; junction bases left unmatched: 7. CDR1 MNHNS and CDR2 SASEGT come from the germline V gene.

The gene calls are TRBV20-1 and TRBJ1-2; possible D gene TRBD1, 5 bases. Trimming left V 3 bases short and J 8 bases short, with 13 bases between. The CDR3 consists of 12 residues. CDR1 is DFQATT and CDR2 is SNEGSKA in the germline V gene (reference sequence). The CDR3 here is CSASGTPGGYTF. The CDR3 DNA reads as TGCAGTGCTAGTGGGACCCCTGGGGGCTACACCTTC.

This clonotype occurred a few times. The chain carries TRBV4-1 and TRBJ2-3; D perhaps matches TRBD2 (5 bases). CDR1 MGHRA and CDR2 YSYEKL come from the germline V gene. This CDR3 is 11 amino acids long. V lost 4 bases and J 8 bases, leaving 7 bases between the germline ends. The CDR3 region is CASSPGLTQYF. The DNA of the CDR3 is TGCGCCAGCAGCCCCGGACTTACGCAGTATTTT.

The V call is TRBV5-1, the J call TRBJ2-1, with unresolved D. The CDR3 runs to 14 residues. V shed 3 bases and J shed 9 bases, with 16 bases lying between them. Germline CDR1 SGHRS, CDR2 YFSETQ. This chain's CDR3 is CASSSENALGEQFF. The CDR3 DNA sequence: TGCGCCAGCAGCTCAGAGAACGCCCTCGGTGAGCAGTTCTTC.

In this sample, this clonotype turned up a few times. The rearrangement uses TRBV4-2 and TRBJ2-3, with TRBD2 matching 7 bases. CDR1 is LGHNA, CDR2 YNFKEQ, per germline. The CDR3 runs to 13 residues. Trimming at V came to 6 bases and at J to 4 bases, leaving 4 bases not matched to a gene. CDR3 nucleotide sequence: TGTGCCAGCAGAGCAGCGGGATCAGATACGCAGTATTTT. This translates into CASRAAGSDTQYF.

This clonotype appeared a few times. Here the CDR3 reads CASSFGQGTEQFF. The CDR3 bases are TGCGCCAGCAGCTTTGGACAGGGGACTGAGCAGTTCTTC. This chain links TRBV5-1 with TRBJ2-1; 9 bases line up with TRBD1. CDR1 is SGHRS, CDR2 YFSETQ, per germline. V shed 2 bases and J 9 bases; nucleotides not matched to a gene: 3. The CDR3 is made up of 13 amino acids.